The 20 T cell receptor beta chains below were found in one sample sequenced in a study of control samples from healthy donors and cancer patients. Clones were read by immunoSEQ multiplex PCR, and TCRdb kept only the in-frame ones, dropping some. The table lists around 110,000 clones, 88% of them singletons. The sequencing sample was made of blood. The receptors shown here come from an older woman in good health.

This clone was seen once. This chain connects TRBV5-1 to TRBJ1-5, with D possibly matching TRBD1 (5 bases). CDR3 length equals 14 residues. Germline V gene lookup returns CDR1 SGHRS and CDR2 YFSETQ. Trimming pared 2 bases from V and 5 bases from J, leaving 11 bases between. CDR3: CASSFDGGDQPQHF. In DNA form, the CDR3 reads TGCGCCAGCAGCTTCGACGGGGGGGATCAGCCCCAGCATTTT.

V is TRBV5-4 and J is TRBJ2-2; D possibly corresponds to TRBD1 (6 bases). Trimming pared 5 bases from V and 8 bases from J, leaving 10 bases between. The V gene's germline CDR1 is SGHNT and CDR2 YYREEE (reference sequence). This CDR3 comprises 12 residues. The DNA for the CDR3 is TGTGCCAGCAGACAGGGCCAAGGGGAGCTGTTTTTT. As protein: CASRQGQGELFF.

The rearrangement uses TRBV7-9 and TRBJ1-1, with D possibly being TRBD1 (5 bases). This CDR3 comprises 11 residues. Germline loops: CDR1 SEHNR, CDR2 FQNEAQ (reference sequence). Trimming left V 5 bases short and J 10 bases short, with 11 bases between. CDR3 sequence reads: CASSARDPAFF. The CDR3 DNA reads as TGTGCCAGCAGCGCCCGGGACCCAGCTTTCTTT.

The rearrangement joins TRBV9 to TRBJ2-2; D may be TRBD2 (6 bases). This CDR3 spans 16 amino acids. Germline V gene sequence: CDR1 SGDLS, CDR2 YYNGEE. Trimming removed 0 bases from V and 1 base from J, with 10 bases in between. CDR3 sequence (DNA): TGTGCCAGCAGCGTAGATCAAGCGGGGAACACCGGGGAGCTGTTTTTT. Protein product: CASSVDQAGNTGELFF.

The J gene is TRBJ1-5, the V gene TRBV5-1, with 7 bases matching TRBD1. From germline, CDR1 is SGHRS and CDR2 YFSETQ. This CDR3 is built from 15 residues. V dropped 0 bases and J dropped 6; count of bases not matched to a gene: 6. The CDR3 DNA reads as TGCGCCAGCAGCTTGGAAGGCAGGGGGTTTCAGCCCCAGCATTTT. It yields the protein CASSLEGRGFQPQHF. The entire variable domain, with the rest obtained from reference TRBV5-1 and TRBJ1-5, is as follows: KAGVTQTPRYLIKTRGQQVTLSCSPISGHRSVSWYQQTPGQGLQFLFEYFSETQRNKGNFPGRFSGRQFSNSRSEMNVSTLELGDSALYLCASSLEGRGFQPQHFGDGTRLSIL.

V is TRBV20-1 and J is TRBJ1-2; no firm D call. CDR1 and CDR2 from the germline V gene are DFQATT and SNEGSKA (reference sequence). V was cut by 3 bases and J by 4 bases, with 9 bases left in between. This CDR3 has 12 residues. Here the CDR3 DNA reads TGCAGTGCTAGTGGGCACAGCTATGGCTACACCTTC. Translation gives CSASGHSYGYTF.

CDR3 DNA: TGTGCCAGCAGCCCAGACTACGAGCAGTACTTC. It codes for CASSPDYEQYF. The J gene is TRBJ2-7, the V gene TRBV7-8; D gene ambiguous. V was clipped by 5 bases and J by 3 bases, with 5 bases between them. In germline, CDR1 is SGHVS, CDR2 FQNEAQ. This CDR3 region has 11 residues.

J is TRBJ2-2 and V is TRBV3-1 (or the pseudogene TRBV3-2); D is uncertain. CDR1 LGHDT and CDR2 YNNKEL come from the germline V gene (reference sequence). V lost 8 bases to trimming and J lost 6 bases, with 7 bases between them. The CDR3 extends over 11 amino acids. The CDR3 sequence is CASSGAGELFF. The DNA for the CDR3 is TGTGCCAGCTCTGGGGCCGGGGAGCTGTTTTTT.

This chain links TRBV3-1 (or the pseudogene TRBV3-2) with TRBJ2-3, with D perhaps assigned TRBD1 or TRBD2 (6 bases each). The CDR3 is made up of 15 amino acids. The germline V gene has CDR1 LGHDT and CDR2 YNNKEL (reference sequence). V shed 3 bases and J shed 0 bases, with 10 bases lying between them. The CDR3 sequence is CASSQGGTSTDTQYF. In DNA, the CDR3 is TGTGCCAGCAGCCAGGGGGGCACTAGCACAGATACGCAGTATTTT.

This chain joins TRBV29-1 and TRBJ1-2; 8 positions match TRBD1. The CDR3 contains 15 residues. Germline CDR1 SQVTM, CDR2 ANQGSEA. V trimming: 5 bases; J trimming: 3 bases; junction bases outside the gene matches: 11. CDR3 region: CSVLEGGDRYYGYTF. The CDR3 DNA follows: TGCAGCGTTCTCGAGGGGGGGGACAGGTACTATGGCTACACCTTC.

This clone was seen once. This chain uses TRBV5-1 with TRBJ1-1, with D hard to call. Trimming took 1 base from V and 1 from J, leaving 8 bases between them. Germline V gene lookup returns CDR1 SGHRS and CDR2 YFSETQ. This CDR3 has 14 amino acids. This CDR3 reads CASSLSRPNTEAFF. CDR3 nucleotides: TGCGCCAGCAGCTTGTCCCGGCCGAACACTGAAGCTTTCTTT.

V usage is TRBV5-1 and J usage is TRBJ2-1; tentatively, D is TRBD2 (6 bases). CDR3 length: 16 residues. CDR1 is SGHRS and CDR2 is YFSETQ in the germline V gene. Trimming took off 4 bases at V and 4 bases at J, with 18 bases between the two ends. CDR3 DNA sequence: TGCGCCAGCAGCCCAGGAGGGTCCGGTCGGTACAATGAGCAGTTCTTC. Protein product: CASSPGGSGRYNEQFF.

A few counts support this clone. This chain connects TRBV7-2 to TRBJ2-2, with 16 nucleotides matching TRBD2. CDR1 SGHTA and CDR2 FQGNSA come from the germline V gene. V gave up 5 bases and J gave up 7 bases; unmatched junction bases: 10. The CDR3 is 18 amino acids. Here the CDR3 DNA reads TGTGCCAGCAGCCCGGGACTAGCGGGGGGGCGTGGGAACGGGGAGCTGTTTTTT. Protein product: CASSPGLAGGRGNGELFF.

This clone was observed a few times. V usage is TRBV6-6 and J usage is TRBJ1-1; D is possibly TRBD1 (5 bases). Trimming removed 6 bases from V and 0 bases from J, with 11 bases in between. The germline V gene encodes CDR1 MNHNY and CDR2 SVGAGI (reference sequence). The CDR3 covers 14 residues. The chain's CDR3 is CASSRGRLNTEAFF. In DNA form, the CDR3 reads TGTGCCAGCAGCCGGGGGAGGCTGAACACTGAAGCTTTCTTT.

This chain joins TRBV7-2 and TRBJ1-2, with D unresolved. V was cut by 0 bases and J by 7 bases, with 15 bases left in between. The germline gives CDR1 SGHTA, CDR2 FQGNSA. This CDR3 has 15 amino acids. The CDR3 DNA is TGTGCCAGCAGCTTAGCGCCGTCGGCCGATGGTGGCTACACCTTC. Translation: CASSLAPSADGGYTF.

The chain recombines TRBV7-8 with TRBJ1-2, with TRBD1 matching 8 bases. CDR3 length: 13 amino acids. Germline assignment: CDR1 SGHVS and CDR2 FQNEAQ. V gave up 5 bases and J gave up 3 bases; unmatched junction bases: 2. The CDR3 sequence: CASSTDRDYGYTF. The DNA for the CDR3 is TGTGCCAGCAGCACGGACAGGGACTATGGCTACACCTTC. Variable domain in full (rest from reference TRBV7-8 and TRBJ1-2): GAGVSQSPRYKVAKRGQDVALRCDPISGHVSLFWYQQALGQGPEFLTYFQNEAQLDKSGLPSDRFFAERPEGSVSTLKIQRTQQEDSAVYLCASSTDRDYGYTFGSGTRLTVV.

The chain couples TRBV18 to TRBJ1-1, with a tentative D call TRBD1 (5 bases). From germline, CDR1 is KGHSH and CDR2 LQKENI. Deletions cut 4 bases from V and 0 bases from J, with 9 bases between. The CDR3 sequence is 14 residues long. The CDR3 spells CASSQGFMNTEAFF. For the CDR3, the DNA is TGTGCCAGCTCACAGGGGTTCATGAACACTGAAGCTTTCTTT. Drawing the rest from reference TRBV18 and TRBJ1-1, the complete variable domain is NAGVMQNPRHLVRRRGQEARLRCSPMKGHSHVYWYRQLPEEGLKFMVYLQKENIIDESGMPKERFSAEFPKEGPSILRIQQVVRGDSAAYFCASSQGFMNTEAFFGQGTRLTVV.

The chain combines TRBV3-1 (or the pseudogene TRBV3-2) with TRBJ2-3, with 8 bases that match TRBD1. Germline CDR1 and CDR2: LGHDT and YNNKEL (reference sequence). The J segment lost 6 bases and the V segment lost 4 bases, leaving 9 bases of the junction unmatched. The CDR3 spans 15 residues. The CDR3 nucleotides are TGTGCCAGCAGCCCAATCCAGGGGGCGTGGGATACGCAGTATTTT. Its protein is CASSPIQGAWDTQYF.

The chain uses TRBV24-1 and TRBJ2-3; D assignment may be TRBD1 or TRBD2 (6 bases each). Germline loops: CDR1 KGHDR, CDR2 SFDVKD. This CDR3 contains 16 residues. Trimming removed 4 bases at V and 4 bases at J, with 17 bases between. CDR3 sequence: CATSETTGWGADTQYF. As DNA, the CDR3 is TGTGCCACCAGTGAAACTACAGGGTGGGGGGCAGATACGCAGTATTTT.

This chain uses TRBV5-8 with TRBJ2-2; 8 nucleotides agree with TRBD1. The length of the CDR3 is 16 residues. The germline V gene encodes CDR1 SGHTS and CDR2 YDEGEE. With 4 bases clipped from V and 1 base from J, the junction kept 6 bases outside the gene matches. The CDR3 DNA is TGTGCCAGCAGCGGAAGACAGGGGAGGAACACCGGGGAGCTGTTTTTT. Amino acid sequence: CASSGRQGRNTGELFF. Looking up the rest from reference TRBV5-8 and TRBJ2-2 gives the full variable domain: EAGVTQSPTHLIKTRGQQATLRCSPISGHTSVYWYQQALGLGLQFLLWYDEGEERNRGNFPPRFSGRQFPNYSSELNVNALELEDSALYLCASSGRQGRNTGELFFGEGSRLTVL.